Below are 9 T cell receptor beta chains sequenced from a single sample in a study of blood T cell repertoires in COVID-19. Generated by immunoSEQ multiplex PCR, the TCRdb table keeps only in-frame clones and is missing some. This sample has some 200,000 clones, with 80% to 90% found just once. Material: peripheral blood. Every receptor here comes from a woman between 45 and 65 years old with acute or convalescent COVID-19.

Turning to this clone: The junction differs from germline at one of its ends, possibly a read error. The rearrangement joins TRBV7-8 to TRBJ2-2; 10 bases are shared with TRBD1. This CDR3 spans 16 amino acids. The germline CDR1 and CDR2 sequences are SGHVS and FQNEAQ. CDR3 DNA: TGTGCCAGCAGCTACTCACCGGGACAGGGGTTCGGGGAGCTGCTTTTT. Translated, it gives CASSYSPGQGFGELLF.

This clone was observed a handful of times. The same CDR3 also results from other DNA sequences found in this sample. This chain links TRBV10-1 with TRBJ2-2; TRBD1 is a possible D gene (6 bases). Germline V gives CDR1 WNHNN, CDR2 SYGVQD (reference sequence). V was trimmed by 7 bases and J by 3 bases, leaving 6 bases between them. CDR3 length: 12 residues. CDR3 nucleotides: TGCGCCAGCAAGGGGGACACCGGGGAGCTGTTTTTT. It is translated as CASKGDTGELFF.

The V call is TRBV5-5, the J call TRBJ1-1, with TRBD1 matching 10 bases. The V and J ends lost 7 bases and 0 bases, in that order; junction bases with no gene match: 6. The CDR3 spans 15 residues. Looked up from germline, CDR1 is SGHKS and CDR2 is YYEKEE (reference sequence). CDR3 DNA sequence: TGTGCCAGCGCCCCAGGGACAGGGGTGAACACTGAAGCTTTCTTT. Residues: CASAPGTGVNTEAFF.

Here the CDR3 reads CASSYLGQGEWPQHF. Written as DNA, the CDR3 is TGTGCCAGCAGTTACCTAGGACAGGGAGAATGGCCCCAGCATTTT. V and J are TRBV6-2 or TRBV6-3 and TRBJ1-5; 8 bases line up with TRBD1. This CDR3 spans 15 amino acids. Losses at the gene ends were 2 bases for V and 9 bases for J; bases not matched to a gene: 9. CDR1 MNHEY and CDR2 SVGEGT come from the germline V gene.

This rearrangement joins TRBV29-1 to TRBJ1-2; 9 positions match TRBD1. V dropped 5 bases and J dropped 2; count of bases not matched to a gene: 3. CDR1 and CDR2 from the germline V gene are SQVTM and ANQGSEA. This CDR3 spans 13 amino acids. The DNA of the CDR3 is TGCAGCGTTACCGGGACAGGGAACTATGGCTACACCTTC. Translation: CSVTGTGNYGYTF. Variable domain in full (rest from reference TRBV29-1 and TRBJ1-2): SAVISQKPSRDICQRGTSLTIQCQVDSQVTMMFWYRQQPGQSLTLIATANQGSEATYESGFVIDKFPISRPNLTFSTLTVSNMSPEDSSIYLCSVTGTGNYGYTFGSGTRLTVV.

The rearrangement links TRBV19 to TRBJ1-2; perhaps TRBD1 as D (5 bases). There are 14 residues in the CDR3. V was pared by 6 bases and J by 7 bases, with 18 bases between. Germline CDR1 LNHDA, CDR2 SQIVND (reference sequence). In nucleotides, the CDR3 is TGTGCCAGTAGCGAAATGTCAGGGCTCGGTGGCTACACCTTC. It specifies CASSEMSGLGGYTF.

The J gene is TRBJ1-2, the V gene TRBV30; TRBD1 aligns across 8 bases. The CDR3 length is 14 residues. The germline gives CDR1 GTSNPN, CDR2 SVGIG (reference sequence). Germline trimming cut 5 bases from V and 6 bases from J; bases unmatched to any gene: 11. CDR3 region: CAWWVAGTGNGYTF. The CDR3 nucleotides read TGTGCCTGGTGGGTCGCCGGGACAGGTAATGGCTACACCTTC.

This clone came up once. The chain couples TRBV7-9 to TRBJ2-7, with 8 bases identical to TRBD1. The CDR3 is 12 amino acids. V lost 4 bases to trimming and J lost 5 bases; unmatched junction nucleotides: 1. From germline, CDR1 is SEHNR and CDR2 FQNEAQ (reference sequence). The CDR3 DNA follows: TGTGCCAGCAGCTCGGGACAGGACGAGCAGTACTTC. Amino acid sequence: CASSSGQDEQYF.

The chain links TRBV19 to TRBJ2-1, with 8 positions matching TRBD2. CDR1 is LNHDA, CDR2 SQIVND, per germline (reference sequence). This CDR3 comprises 16 residues. V lost 4 bases, J lost 7 bases, and 12 bases stayed unmatched. CDR3 in DNA: TGTGCCAGTAGTACTGTCGGGGGGGGGCCTAATAATGAGCAGTTCTTC. Amino acid sequence: CASSTVGGGPNNEQFF. Using reference TRBV19 and TRBJ2-1 for the parts outside the CDR3, the full variable domain is DGGITQSPKYLFRKEGQNVTLSCEQNLNHDAMYWYRQDPGQGLRLIYYSQIVNDFQKGDIAEGYSVSREKKESFPLTVTSAQKNPTAFYLCASSTVGGGPNNEQFFGPGTRLTVL.